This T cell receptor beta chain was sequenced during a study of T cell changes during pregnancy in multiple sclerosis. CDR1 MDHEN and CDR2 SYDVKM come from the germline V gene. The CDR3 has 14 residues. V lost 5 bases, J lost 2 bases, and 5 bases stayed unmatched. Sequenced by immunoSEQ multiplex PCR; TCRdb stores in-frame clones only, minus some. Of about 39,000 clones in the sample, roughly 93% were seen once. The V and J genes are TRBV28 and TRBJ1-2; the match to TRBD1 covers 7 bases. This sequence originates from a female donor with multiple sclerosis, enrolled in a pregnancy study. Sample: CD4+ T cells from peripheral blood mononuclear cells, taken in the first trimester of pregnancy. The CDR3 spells CASSPGQDNYGYTF. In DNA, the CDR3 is TGTGCCAGCAGTCCCGGACAGGACAACTATGGCTACACCTTC.